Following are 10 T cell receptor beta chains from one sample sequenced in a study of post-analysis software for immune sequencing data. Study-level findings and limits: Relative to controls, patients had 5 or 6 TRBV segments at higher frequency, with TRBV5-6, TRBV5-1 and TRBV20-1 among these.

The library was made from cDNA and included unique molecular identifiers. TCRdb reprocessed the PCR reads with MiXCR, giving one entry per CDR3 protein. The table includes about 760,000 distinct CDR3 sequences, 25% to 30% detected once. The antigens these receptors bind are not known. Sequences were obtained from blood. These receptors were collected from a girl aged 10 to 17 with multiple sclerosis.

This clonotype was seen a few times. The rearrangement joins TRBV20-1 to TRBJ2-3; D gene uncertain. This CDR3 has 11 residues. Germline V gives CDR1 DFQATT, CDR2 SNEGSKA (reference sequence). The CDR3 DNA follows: TGCAAAATACGATTTACAGATACGCAGTATTTT. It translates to CKIRFTDTQYF.

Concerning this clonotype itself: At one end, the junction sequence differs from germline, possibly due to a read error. DNA of the CDR3: TGTGCCAGCAGCCCTAGGATCGGACTAGCGGGAGGAGGGCCCACCGGGGAGCGGTTTTTT. It specifies CASSPRIGLAGGGPTGERFF. The chain couples TRBV9 to TRBJ2-2; TRBD2 agrees at 14 bases. Germline CDR1 SGDLS, CDR2 YYNGEE. The CDR3 spans 20 residues. Using reference TRBV9 and TRBJ2-2 for the parts outside the CDR3, the full variable domain is DSGVTQTPKHLITATGQRVTLRCSPRSGDLSVYWYQQSLDQGLQFLIQYYNGEERAKGNILERFSAQQFPDLHSELNLSSLELGDSALYFCASSPRIGLAGGGPTGERFFGEGSRLTVL.

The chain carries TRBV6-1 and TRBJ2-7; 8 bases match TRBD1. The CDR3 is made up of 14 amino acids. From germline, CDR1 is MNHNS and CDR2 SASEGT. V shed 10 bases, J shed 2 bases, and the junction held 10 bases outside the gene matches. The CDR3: CATAPRQGPYEQYF. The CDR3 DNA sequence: TGTGCCACAGCTCCTAGACAGGGGCCCTACGAGCAGTACTTC.

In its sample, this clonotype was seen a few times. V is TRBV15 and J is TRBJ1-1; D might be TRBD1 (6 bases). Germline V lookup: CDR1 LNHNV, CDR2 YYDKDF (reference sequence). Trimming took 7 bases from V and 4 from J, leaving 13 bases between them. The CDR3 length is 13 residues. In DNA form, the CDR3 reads TGTGCCACCACAAGGGGGGCGAGCACTGAAGCTTTCTTT. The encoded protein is CATTRGASTEAFF.

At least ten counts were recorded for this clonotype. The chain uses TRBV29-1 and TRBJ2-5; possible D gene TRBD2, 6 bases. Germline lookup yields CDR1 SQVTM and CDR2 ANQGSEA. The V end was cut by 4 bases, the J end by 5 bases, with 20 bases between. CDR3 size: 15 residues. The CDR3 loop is CSVGGGRGLTETQYF. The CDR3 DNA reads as TGCAGCGTTGGAGGAGGGAGAGGCCTCACGGAGACCCAGTACTTC.

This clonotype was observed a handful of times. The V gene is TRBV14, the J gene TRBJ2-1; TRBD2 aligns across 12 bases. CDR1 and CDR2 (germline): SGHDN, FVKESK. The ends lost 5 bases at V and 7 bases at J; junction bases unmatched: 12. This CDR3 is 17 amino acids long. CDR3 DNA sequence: TGTGCCAGCAGCGCCCGGAGACTAGCGGGAGTAATAAATGAGCAGTTCTTC. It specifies CASSARRLAGVINEQFF. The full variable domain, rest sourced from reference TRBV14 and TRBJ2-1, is EAGVTQFPSHSVIEKGQTVTLRCDPISGHDNLYWYRRVMGKEIKFLLHFVKESKQDESGMPNNRFLAERTGGTYSTLKVQPAELEDSGVYFCASSARRLAGVINEQFFGPGTRLTVL.

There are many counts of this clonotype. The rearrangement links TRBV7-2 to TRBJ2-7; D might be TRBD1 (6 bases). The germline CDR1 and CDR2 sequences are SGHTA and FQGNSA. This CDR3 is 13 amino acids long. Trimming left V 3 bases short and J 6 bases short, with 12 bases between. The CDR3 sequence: CASSLPGVPEQYF. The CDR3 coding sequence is TGTGCCAGCAGCTTGCCAGGGGTCCCCGAGCAGTACTTC.

CDR3 sequence (DNA): TGCAGTGTACCCCAACTCGACAGGGGGTATTCACCCCTCCACTTT. It is translated as CSVPQLDRGYSPLHF. This rearrangement joins TRBV20-1 to TRBJ1-6; 9 positions agree with TRBD1. Looked up from germline, CDR1 is DFQATT and CDR2 is SNEGSKA (reference sequence). Trimming cost V 7 bases and J 8 bases; bases outside gene matches: 12. The CDR3 extends over 15 amino acids.

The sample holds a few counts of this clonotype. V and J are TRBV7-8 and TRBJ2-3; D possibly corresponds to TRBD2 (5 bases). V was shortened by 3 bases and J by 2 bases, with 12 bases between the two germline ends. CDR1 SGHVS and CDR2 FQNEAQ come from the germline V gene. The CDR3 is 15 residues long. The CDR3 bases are TGTGCCAGCAGCTTCCTAGCCGGGTACACAGATACGCAGTATTTT. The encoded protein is CASSFLAGYTDTQYF.

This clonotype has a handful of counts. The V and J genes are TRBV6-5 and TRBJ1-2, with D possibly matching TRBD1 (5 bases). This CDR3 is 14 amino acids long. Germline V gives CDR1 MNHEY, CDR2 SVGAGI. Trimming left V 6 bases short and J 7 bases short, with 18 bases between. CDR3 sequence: CASRHSRGGGGYTF. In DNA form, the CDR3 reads TGTGCCAGCAGACACTCGAGGGGAGGCGGTGGCTACACCTTC.